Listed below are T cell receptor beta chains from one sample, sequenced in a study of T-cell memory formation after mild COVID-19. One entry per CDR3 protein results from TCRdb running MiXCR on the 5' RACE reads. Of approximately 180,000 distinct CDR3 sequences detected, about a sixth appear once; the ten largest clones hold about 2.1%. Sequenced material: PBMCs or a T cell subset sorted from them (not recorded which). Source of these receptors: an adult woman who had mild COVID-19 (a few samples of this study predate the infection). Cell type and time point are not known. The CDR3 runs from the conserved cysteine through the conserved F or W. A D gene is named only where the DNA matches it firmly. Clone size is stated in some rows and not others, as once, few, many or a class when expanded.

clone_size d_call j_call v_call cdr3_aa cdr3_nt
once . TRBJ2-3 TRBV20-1 CSARDVRRGRGTDTQYF TGCAGTGCTAGAGATGTACGGCGGGGCCGGGGGACAGATACGCAGTATTTT
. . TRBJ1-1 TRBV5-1 CASGPQGVNTEAFF TGCGCCAGCGGACCACAGGGAGTGAACACTGAAGCTTTCTTT
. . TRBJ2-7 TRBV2 CASKQPGPDGAYEQYF TGTGCCAGCAAACAACCGGGACCTGACGGCGCCTACGAGCAGTACTTC
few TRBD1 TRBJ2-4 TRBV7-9 CASSPEGQGILAKNIQYF TGTGCCAGCAGCCCCGAGGGACAGGGAATACTAGCCAAAAACATTCAGTACTTC
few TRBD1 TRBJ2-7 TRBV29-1 CSVAQGAMDYEQYF TGCAGCGTTGCACAGGGGGCAATGGACTACGAGCAGTACTTC
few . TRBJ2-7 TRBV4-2 CASSQEVRVSSYEQYF TGTGCCAGCAGCCAAGAAGTCAGGGTCTCCTCCTACGAGCAGTACTTC
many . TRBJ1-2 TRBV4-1 CASSPRVDYGYTF TGCGCCAGCAGCCCCAGGGTGGACTATGGCTACACCTTC
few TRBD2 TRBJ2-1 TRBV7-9 CASSLAAGAGNEQFF TGTGCCAGCAGCTTAGCGGCGGGAGCCGGGAATGAGCAGTTCTTC
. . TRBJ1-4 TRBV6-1 CASSEAKRQGLFF TGTGCCAGCAGTGAGGCTAAAAGACAAGGACTGTTTTTT
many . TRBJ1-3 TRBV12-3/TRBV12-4 CASSLEARSGNTIYF TGTGCCAGCAGTTTAGAGGCCAGGTCGGGAAACACCATATATTTT
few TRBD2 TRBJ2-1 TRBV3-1 CASRAHGTSRINEQFF TGTGCCAGCAGAGCTCACGGGACTAGTCGGATCAATGAGCAGTTCTTC
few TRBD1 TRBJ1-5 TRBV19 CASSVGQGYSNQPQHF TGTGCCAGTAGTGTGGGACAGGGCTATAGCAATCAGCCCCAGCATTTT
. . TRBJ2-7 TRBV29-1 CSVELNSYEQYF TGCAGCGTTGAACTTAACAGCTACGAGCAGTACTTC
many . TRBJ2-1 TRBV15 CATSRGGRTGSYNEQFF TGTGCCACCAGCAGAGGGGGGAGGACCGGCTCCTACAATGAGCAGTTCTTC
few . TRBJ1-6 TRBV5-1 CASSLVLSSYNSPLHF TGCGCCAGCAGCTTGGTACTCAGCTCCTATAATTCACCCCTCCACTTT
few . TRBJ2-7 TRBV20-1 CSARGGALTYEQYF TGCAGTGCTAGAGGGGGGGCCCTAACCTACGAGCAGTACTTC